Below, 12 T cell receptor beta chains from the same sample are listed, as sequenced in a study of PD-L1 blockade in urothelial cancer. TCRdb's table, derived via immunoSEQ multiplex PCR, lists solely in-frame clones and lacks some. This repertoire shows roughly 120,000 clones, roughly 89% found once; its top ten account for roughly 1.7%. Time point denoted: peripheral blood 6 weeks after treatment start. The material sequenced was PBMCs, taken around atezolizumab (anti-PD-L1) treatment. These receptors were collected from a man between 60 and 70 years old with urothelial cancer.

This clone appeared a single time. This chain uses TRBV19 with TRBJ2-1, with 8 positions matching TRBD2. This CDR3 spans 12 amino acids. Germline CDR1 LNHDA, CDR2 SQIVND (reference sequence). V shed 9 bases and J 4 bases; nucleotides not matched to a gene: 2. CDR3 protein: CASGRDYNEQFF. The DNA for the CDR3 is TGTGCCAGCGGGAGGGATTACAATGAGCAGTTCTTC.

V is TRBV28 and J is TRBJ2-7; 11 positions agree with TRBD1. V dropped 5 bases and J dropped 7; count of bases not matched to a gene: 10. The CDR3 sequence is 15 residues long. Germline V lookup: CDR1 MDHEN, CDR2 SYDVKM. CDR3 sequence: CASSHGQGAVEEQYF. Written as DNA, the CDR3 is TGTGCCAGCAGTCACGGACAGGGGGCGGTTGAAGAGCAGTACTTC.

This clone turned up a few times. The CDR3 nucleotides read TGTGCCAGCAGCTTAGCGTTCAGTGAAGCTTTCTTT. This translates into CASSLAFSEAFF. The J gene is TRBJ1-1, the V gene TRBV7-9, with D hard to call. Germline V gene sequence: CDR1 SEHNR, CDR2 FQNEAQ (reference sequence). Trimming cost V 0 bases and J 7 bases, with 6 bases left between them. The CDR3 consists of 12 residues.

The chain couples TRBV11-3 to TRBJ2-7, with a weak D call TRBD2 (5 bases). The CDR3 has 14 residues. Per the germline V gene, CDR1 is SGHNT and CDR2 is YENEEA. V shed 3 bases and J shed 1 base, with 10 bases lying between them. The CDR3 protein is CASSFRGDSYEQYF. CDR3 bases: TGTGCCAGCAGCTTCCGGGGAGATTCCTACGAGCAGTACTTC.

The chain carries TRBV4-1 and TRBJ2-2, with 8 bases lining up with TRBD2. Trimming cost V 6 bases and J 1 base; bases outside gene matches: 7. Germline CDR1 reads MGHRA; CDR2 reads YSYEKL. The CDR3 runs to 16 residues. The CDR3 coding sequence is TGCGCCAGCAGGCACAGCGGGGGAGTGAACACCGGGGAGCTGTTTTTT. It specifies CASRHSGGVNTGELFF.

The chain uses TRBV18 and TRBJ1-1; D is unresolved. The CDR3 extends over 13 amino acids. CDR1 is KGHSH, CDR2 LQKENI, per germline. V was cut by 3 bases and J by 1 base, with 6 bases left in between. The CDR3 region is CASSPRENTEAFF. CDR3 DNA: TGTGCCAGCTCACCGCGGGAGAACACTGAAGCTTTCTTT.

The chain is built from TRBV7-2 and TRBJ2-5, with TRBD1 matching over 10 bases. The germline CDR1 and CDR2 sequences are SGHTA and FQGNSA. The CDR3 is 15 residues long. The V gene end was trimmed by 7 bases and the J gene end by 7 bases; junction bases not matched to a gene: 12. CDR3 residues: CASTSPDRGLGTQYF. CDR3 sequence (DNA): TGTGCCAGCACCTCCCCGGACAGGGGGTTAGGGACCCAGTACTTC.

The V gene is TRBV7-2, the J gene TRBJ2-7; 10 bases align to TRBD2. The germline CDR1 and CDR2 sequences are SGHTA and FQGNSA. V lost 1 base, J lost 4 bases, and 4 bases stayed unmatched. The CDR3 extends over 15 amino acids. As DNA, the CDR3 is TGTGCCAGCAGCTTAGGGGGTAGCGGGGGGTACGAGCAGTACTTC. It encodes CASSLGGSGGYEQYF.

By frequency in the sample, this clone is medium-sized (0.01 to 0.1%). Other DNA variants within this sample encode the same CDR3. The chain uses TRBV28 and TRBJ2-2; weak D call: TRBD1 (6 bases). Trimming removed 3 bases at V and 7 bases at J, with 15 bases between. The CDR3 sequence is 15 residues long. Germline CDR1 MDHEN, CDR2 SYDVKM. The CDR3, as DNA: TGTGCCAGCAGTTTCAGGGGTAGAGGGCGCGGGGAGCTGTTTTTT. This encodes CASSFRGRGRGELFF.

The CDR3 bases are TGTGCCAGCAGCACTCAGGCGGGGTCAGATACGCAGTATTTT. This sequence encodes CASSTQAGSDTQYF. The chain carries TRBV11-2 and TRBJ2-3; tentatively, D is TRBD2 (6 bases). The CDR3 has 14 residues. V was clipped by 5 bases and J by 4 bases, with 13 bases between them. Germline V CDR1 and CDR2: SGHAT, FQNNGV.

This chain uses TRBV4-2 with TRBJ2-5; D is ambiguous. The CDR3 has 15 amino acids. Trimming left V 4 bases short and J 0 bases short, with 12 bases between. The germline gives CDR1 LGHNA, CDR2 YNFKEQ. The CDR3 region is CASSPTLEYQETQYF. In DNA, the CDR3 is TGTGCCAGCAGCCCTACCCTCGAGTACCAAGAGACCCAGTACTTC.

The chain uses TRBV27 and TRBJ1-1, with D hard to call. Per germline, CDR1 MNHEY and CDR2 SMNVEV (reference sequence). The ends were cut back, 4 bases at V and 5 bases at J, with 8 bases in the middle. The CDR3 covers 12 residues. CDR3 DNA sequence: TGTGCCAGCAGTTCCCGAGGGACTGAAGCTTTCTTT. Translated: CASSSRGTEAFF.